Listed below are T cell receptor beta chains from one sample, sequenced in a study of post-analysis software for immune sequencing data. TCRdb re-called the PCR reads with MiXCR, one entry per CDR3 protein. The sample consists of some 690,000 distinct CDR3 sequences, approximately 59% of them appearing once. Specimen: blood. The source is a girl aged 2-10 years with multiple sclerosis. The CDR3 runs from the conserved cysteine through the conserved F or W. A D gene is named only where the DNA matches it firmly. Clone sizes are given selectively: once, few, many, or a class where the clone is expanded.

size: .; D: .; V: TRBV7-9; J: TRBJ2-5; CDR3: CASSPRDFQETQYF; DNA: TGTGCCAGCAGCCCCAGGGACTTCCAAGAGACCCAGTACTTC
size: once; D: .; V: TRBV20-1; J: TRBJ1-5; CDR3: CSARARNSNQPQHF; DNA: TGCAGCGCTAGAGCCCGCAATAGCAATCAGCCCCAGCATTTT
size: .; D: .; V: TRBV5-5; J: TRBJ2-1; CDR3: CASSLGRRLQLHYNEQFF; DNA: TGTGCCAGCAGCTTGGGGCGGAGGTTACAACTCCATTACAATGAGCAGTTCTTC
size: .; D: TRBD2; V: TRBV5-1; J: TRBJ2-1; CDR3: CASSLVTGGFNEQFF; DNA: TGCGCCAGCAGCTTGGTTACGGGAGGATTCAATGAGCAGTTCTTC
size: .; D: TRBD1; V: TRBV20-1; J: TRBJ1-5; CDR3: CSASQTGGNQPQHF; DNA: TGCAGTGCTAGTCAAACAGGGGGCAATCAGCCCCAGCATTTT
size: few; D: .; V: TRBV20-1; J: TRBJ2-1; CDR3: CSARDQGKATYNEQFF; DNA: TGCAGTGCTAGAGATCAGGGGAAGGCCACCTACAATGAGCAGTTCTTC
size: .; D: TRBD2; V: TRBV11-2; J: TRBJ2-1; CDR3: CASSLIAGGHDEQFF; DNA: TGTGCCAGCAGCTTAATAGCGGGAGGGCACGATGAGCAGTTCTTC
size: .; D: TRBD2; V: TRBV19; J: TRBJ2-1; CDR3: CASSRLAGVDEQFF; DNA: TGTGCCAGTAGTAGGTTAGCGGGAGTGGATGAGCAGTTCTTC
size: few; D: .; V: TRBV12-3/TRBV12-4; J: TRBJ2-6; CDR3: CASDGTDSSGANVLTF; DNA: TGTGCCAGCGACGGGACTGATAGCTCTGGGGCCAACGTCCTGACTTTC
size: .; D: .; V: TRBV6-1; J: TRBJ2-7; CDR3: CASSEITESEQYF; DNA: TGTGCCAGCAGTGAAATCACGGAAAGCGAGCAGTACTTC
size: .; D: TRBD1; V: TRBV7-2; J: TRBJ1-5; CDR3: CASSSGTGGVGQPQHF; DNA: TGTGCCAGCAGCTCAGGGACAGGGGGCGTCGGTCAGCCCCAGCATTTT
size: .; D: TRBD1; V: TRBV29-1; J: TRBJ1-1; CDR3: CSVVGTGAEAFF; DNA: TGCAGCGTTGTAGGGACAGGGGCTGAAGCTTTCTTT
size: .; D: .; V: TRBV7-8; J: TRBJ1-1; CDR3: CASLPAGRTGNTEAFF; DNA: TGTGCCAGCCTACCCGCGGGCAGGACGGGGAACACTGAAGCTTTCTTT
size: few; D: TRBD2; V: TRBV7-9; J: TRBJ2-1; CDR3: CASTKPSPGLAGDFYNEQFF; DNA: TGTGCCAGCACCAAACCCAGCCCCGGACTAGCGGGGGACTTCTACAATGAGCAGTTCTTC
size: few; D: .; V: TRBV29-1; J: TRBJ2-5; CDR3: CSVRPRGQETQYF; DNA: TGCAGCGTTCGCCCCAGGGGACAAGAGACCCAGTACTTC
size: .; D: .; V: TRBV9; J: TRBJ2-7; CDR3: CASSPVKGQDYEQYF; DNA: TGTGCCAGCAGCCCCGTTAAGGGCCAAGACTACGAGCAGTACTTC
size: .; D: TRBD2; V: TRBV7-2; J: TRBJ2-1; CDR3: CASSWTSGVDEQFF; DNA: TGTGCCAGCAGCTGGACTAGCGGGGTGGATGAGCAGTTCTTC
size: few; D: TRBD1; V: TRBV6-2/TRBV6-3; J: TRBJ2-5; CDR3: CASSYTGTGTQETQYF; DNA: TGTGCCAGCAGTTACACTGGGACAGGGACCCAAGAGACCCAGTACTTC
size: few; D: .; V: TRBV20-1; J: TRBJ2-7; CDR3: CSARDPSTYEQYF; DNA: TGCAGTGCTAGAGATCCCTCAACCTACGAGCAGTACTTC
size: .; D: .; V: TRBV5-1; J: TRBJ2-1; CDR3: CASSLGNYYNEQFF; DNA: TGCGCCAGCAGCTTGGGCAATTACTACAATGAGCAGTTCTTC
size: once; D: .; V: TRBV20-1; J: TRBJ2-7; CDR3: CSARDGQGAVQYF; DNA: TGCAGTGCTAGAGATGGGCAGGGTGCCGTGCAGTACTTC
size: few; D: TRBD2; V: TRBV20-1; J: TRBJ2-5; CDR3: CSARASGSPGLAQYF; DNA: TGCAGTGCTAGGGCTAGCGGGAGCCCGGGTCTCGCCCAGTACTTC
size: .; D: TRBD2; V: TRBV4-1; J: TRBJ2-3; CDR3: CASSQAGLANTDTQYF; DNA: TGCGCCAGCAGCCAAGCGGGACTAGCGAACACAGATACGCAGTATTTT
size: .; D: .; V: TRBV14; J: TRBJ1-4; CDR3: CASSQEAGGEKLFF; DNA: TGTGCCAGCAGCCAAGAAGCGGGCGGTGAAAAACTGTTTTTT
size: .; D: TRBD1; V: TRBV4-3; J: TRBJ2-1; CDR3: CASSQDPPHVQGAYSEQFF; DNA: TGCGCCAGCAGCCAAGATCCCCCTCACGTCCAGGGGGCGTACAGTGAGCAGTTCTTC
size: few; D: .; V: TRBV4-2; J: TRBJ2-7; CDR3: CASSPPGARNAYEQYF; DNA: TGTGCCAGCAGCCCCCCCGGGGCGCGAAACGCCTACGAGCAGTACTTC
size: .; D: .; V: TRBV20-1; J: TRBJ2-5; CDR3: CSARAGHQETQYF; DNA: TGCAGTGCTAGAGCGGGCCACCAAGAGACCCAGTACTTC
size: .; D: .; V: TRBV5-1; J: TRBJ2-3; CDR3: CASSFASDTQYF; DNA: TGCGCCAGCAGCTTCGCCTCAGATACGCAGTATTTT
size: .; D: .; V: TRBV29-1; J: TRBJ2-1; CDR3: CCAYWQGYNEQFF; DNA: TGCTGCGCATACTGGCAGGGGTACAATGAGCAGTTCTTC
size: .; D: TRBD2; V: TRBV7-2; J: TRBJ2-3; CDR3: CASSQTSDGTDTQYF; DNA: TGTGCCAGCAGCCAGACTAGCGACGGCACAGATACGCAGTATTTT
size: .; D: TRBD2; V: TRBV30; J: TRBJ2-7; CDR3: CAWSASGRGHEQYF; DNA: TGTGCCTGGAGTGCTAGCGGGAGGGGTCACGAGCAGTACTTC
size: .; D: TRBD2; V: TRBV12-3/TRBV12-4; J: TRBJ2-1; CDR3: CASSRSGGPYNEQFF; DNA: TGTGCCAGCAGCCGTAGCGGGGGGCCCTACAATGAGCAGTTCTTC
size: .; D: .; V: TRBV5-1; J: TRBJ2-1; CDR3: CASSFRQGGSYNEQFF; DNA: TGCGCCAGCAGCTTTCGACAGGGAGGGTCCTACAATGAGCAGTTCTTC
size: .; D: .; V: TRBV5-6; J: TRBJ2-5; CDR3: CASSYPWETQYF; DNA: TGTGCCAGCAGCTACCCGTGGGAGACCCAGTACTTC
size: .; D: TRBD1; V: TRBV7-2; J: TRBJ2-4; CDR3: CASSRPTTGMFPKNIQYF; DNA: TGTGCCAGCAGCCGACCTACGACAGGGATGTTTCCCAAAAACATTCAGTACTTC
size: .; D: TRBD2; V: TRBV13; J: TRBJ2-1; CDR3: CASSETSGPLYNEQFF; DNA: TGTGCCAGCAGCGAAACTAGCGGGCCCCTTTACAATGAGCAGTTCTTC
size: few; D: .; V: TRBV25-1; J: TRBJ2-7; CDR3: CASSVHRGSYEQYF; DNA: TGTGCCAGCAGTGTCCACCGGGGGTCCTACGAGCAGTACTTC
size: few; D: .; V: TRBV4-3; J: TRBJ2-3; CDR3: CASSPGRSPFTDTQYF; DNA: TGCGCCAGCAGCCCTGGGAGGAGCCCCTTCACAGATACGCAGTATTTT
size: once; D: .; V: TRBV7-9; J: TRBJ2-5; CDR3: CASSERGRSETQYF; DNA: TGTGCCAGCAGTGAGAGGGGTAGATCAGAGACCCAGTACTTC
size: .; D: TRBD2; V: TRBV20-1; J: TRBJ2-5; CDR3: CSAGGVETQYF; DNA: TGCAGTGCTGGGGGGGTTGAGACCCAGTACTTC
size: .; D: .; V: TRBV19; J: TRBJ1-1; CDR3: CASSIAKGEAFF; DNA: TGTGCCAGTAGTATAGCTAAGGGTGAAGCTTTCTTT
size: .; D: .; V: TRBV29-1; J: TRBJ2-1; CDR3: CSVEGAYSYNEQFF; DNA: TGCAGCGTTGAAGGGGCTTACTCCTACAATGAGCAGTTCTTC
size: once; D: .; V: TRBV7-9; J: TRBJ2-2; CDR3: CASSSGPANTGELFF; DNA: TGTGCCAGCAGCTCGGGCCCAGCGAACACCGGGGAGCTGTTTTTT
size: .; D: .; V: TRBV2; J: TRBJ2-1; CDR3: CASSGGQGYNEQFF; DNA: TGTGCCAGCAGTGGGGGGCAGGGGTACAATGAGCAGTTCTTC
size: .; D: .; V: TRBV4-3; J: TRBJ2-5; CDR3: CASSQRGRQETQYF; DNA: TGCGCCAGCAGCCAGAGGGGTCGACAAGAGACCCAGTACTTC
size: few; D: TRBD2; V: TRBV2; J: TRBJ2-4; CDR3: CASSGLAGALAKNIQYF; DNA: TGTGCCAGCAGTGGGCTAGCGGGGGCGCTAGCCAAAAACATTCAGTACTTC
size: .; D: TRBD1; V: TRBV20-1; J: TRBJ2-3; CDR3: CSASWDREFPDTQYF; DNA: TGCAGTGCTAGTTGGGACAGGGAGTTCCCAGATACGCAGTATTTT
size: few; D: .; V: TRBV10-3; J: TRBJ2-5; CDR3: CATRSEGETQYF; DNA: TGTGCCACCCGATCGGAGGGGGAGACCCAGTACTTC
size: .; D: TRBD2; V: TRBV3-1; J: TRBJ2-2; CDR3: CASSQEGAGGTGELFF; DNA: TGTGCCAGCAGCCAAGAAGGAGCGGGAGGGACCGGGGAGCTGTTTTTT